This entry concerns a single T cell receptor (beta chain). Per germline, CDR1 SEHNR and CDR2 FQNEAQ (reference sequence). V lost 3 bases, J lost 2 bases, and 21 bases lay in between. The CDR3 is 18 amino acids. TCRdb re-analysed the RT-PCR reads in MiXCR, keeping a single row per CDR3 protein. This table holds about 200,000 distinct CDR3 sequences, around two fifths found once. These data originate in a study of patients and donors after allogeneic stem cell transplantation. The rearrangement uses TRBV7-9 and TRBJ2-3; a possible D gene is TRBD2 (6 bases). The origin of this receptor is a human donor who was either an allogeneic HSCT recipient or a stem cell or donor lymphocyte infusion donor (not recorded which). It is not recorded whose cells these are; they may come from a transplant donor. Source material: blood, either unsorted or a sorted T cell fraction (not recorded which). CDR3 DNA sequence: TGTGCCAGCAGCTTCTCGCGCGGTTGGACTAAGGACACAGATACGCAGTATTTT. It codes for CASSFSRGWTKDTDTQYF.